One and the same sample provided the 4 T cell receptor beta chains below, sequenced in a study of T cells in Graves' hyperthyroidism and ophthalmopathy. RNA transcripts served as the template for amplifying TCR beta CDR3 regions. The HTBI primer set served for first-round RT-PCR of the TCR CDR3. TCRdb processed the multiplex PCR reads anew with MiXCR; each CDR3 protein has one entry. The sample contains some 800,000 distinct CDR3 sequences, around 38% of which appear only once. What was sequenced was blood. The source is a young man with Graves' hyperthyroidism.

This clonotype has ten or more counts. The rearrangement uses TRBV7-2 and TRBJ1-3, with D unresolved. The CDR3 spans 14 residues. The V gene lost 4 bases and the J gene lost 0 bases, with 7 bases spanning the gap. Looked up from germline, CDR1 is SGHTA and CDR2 is FQGNSA. Here the CDR3 DNA reads TGTGCCAGCAGCTCCCAGAGCTCTGGAAACACCATATATTTT. Translating it yields CASSSQSSGNTIYF.

This clonotype occurred once. A single base separates this from a much larger clone, so it may be a read error. The rearrangement links TRBV7-2 to TRBJ1-2; D gene ambiguous. CDR3 length equals 13 residues. The V gene's germline CDR1 is SGHTA and CDR2 FQGNSA. The germline V and J ends were trimmed by 4 bases and 2 bases, with 8 bases remaining between them. The CDR3 protein is CASSYQANYGYTF. The CDR3 DNA reads as TGTGCCAGCAGCTATCAGGCGAACTATGGCTACACCTTC.

The chain couples TRBV6-1 to TRBJ2-7; 8 bases align to TRBD1. Germline V gene data show CDR1 as MNHNS and CDR2 as SASEGT. V dropped 8 bases and J dropped 0; count of bases not matched to a gene: 6. The CDR3 spans 14 residues. The CDR3 loop is CASRTGIGSYEQYF. The DNA for the CDR3 is TGTGCCAGCCGGACAGGGATAGGCTCCTACGAGCAGTACTTC.

The chain couples TRBV6-5 to TRBJ1-1, with 10 bases lining up with TRBD1. CDR1 and CDR2 (germline): MNHEY, SVGAGI. Trimming at V came to 2 bases and at J to 4 bases, leaving 4 bases not matched to a gene. CDR3 length: 15 residues. The CDR3 bases are TGTGCCAGCAGTTACGGGACAGGGGATGCCACTGAAGCTTTCTTT. This translates into CASSYGTGDATEAFF.